This T cell receptor (beta chain) was obtained from a study of cytomegalovirus exposure and HLA in healthy donors. As for the study in general: A preliminary data release comprised around 90 million unique TCRs obtained from HLA-typed donors.

Study-wide findings and caveats: Rates of TCR association differed by HLA locus in a later analysis, with DRB1 highest and HLA-C lowest. Altogether, around 160 TCR beta chains were recorded as cytomegalovirus-associated. An assumption of roughly uniform sequencing depth across donors underlay the presence/absence analyses.

Only a few counts were recorded for this clone. Its antigen is not known. The primer mix had 60 Vbeta and 13 Jbeta primers. Generated by immunoSEQ multiplex PCR, the TCRdb table keeps only in-frame clones and is missing some. The sample consists of 150,000 to 200,000 clones, 65% to 75% of them appearing once. CDR1 SGHTA and CDR2 FQGTGA come from the germline V gene. The CDR3 length is 14 residues. V dropped 1 base and J dropped 4 bases, with 10 bases sitting between them. Sequenced: PBMCs. This chain connects TRBV7-3 to TRBJ1-2; D is ambiguous. The sequence was collected from a human donor in good health. The CDR3 is CASSLSPGSYGYTF. DNA of the CDR3: TGTGCCAGCAGCTTAAGTCCAGGAAGCTATGGCTACACCTTC.